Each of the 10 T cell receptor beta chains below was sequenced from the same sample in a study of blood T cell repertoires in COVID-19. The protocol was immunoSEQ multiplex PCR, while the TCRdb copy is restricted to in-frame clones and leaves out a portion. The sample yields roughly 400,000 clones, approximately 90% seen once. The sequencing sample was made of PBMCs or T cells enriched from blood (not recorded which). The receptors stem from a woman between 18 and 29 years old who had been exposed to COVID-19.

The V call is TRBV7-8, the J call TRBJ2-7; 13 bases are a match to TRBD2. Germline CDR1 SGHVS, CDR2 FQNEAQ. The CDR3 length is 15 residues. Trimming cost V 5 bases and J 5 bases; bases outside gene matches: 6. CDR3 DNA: TGTGCCAGCAGCCCAGGGACTAGCGGGATCCACGAGCAGTACTTC. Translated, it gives CASSPGTSGIHEQYF.

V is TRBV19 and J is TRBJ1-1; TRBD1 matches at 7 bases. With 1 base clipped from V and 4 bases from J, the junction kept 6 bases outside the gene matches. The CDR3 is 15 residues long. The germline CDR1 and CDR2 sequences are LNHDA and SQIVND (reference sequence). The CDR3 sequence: CASSIGQGIATEAFF. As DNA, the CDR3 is TGTGCCAGTAGTATAGGACAGGGAATAGCCACTGAAGCTTTCTTT.

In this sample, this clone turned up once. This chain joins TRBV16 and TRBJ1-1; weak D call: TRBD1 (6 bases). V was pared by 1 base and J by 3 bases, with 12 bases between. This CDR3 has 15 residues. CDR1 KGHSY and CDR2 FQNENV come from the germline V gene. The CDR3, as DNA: TGTGCCAGCAGCCAATGGTCAGGGGCGGACACTGAAGCTTTCTTT. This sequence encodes CASSQWSGADTEAFF.

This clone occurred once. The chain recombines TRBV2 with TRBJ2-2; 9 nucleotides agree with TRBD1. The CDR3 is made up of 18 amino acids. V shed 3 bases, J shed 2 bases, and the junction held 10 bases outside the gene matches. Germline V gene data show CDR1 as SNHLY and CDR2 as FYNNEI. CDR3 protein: CASSEGQGNGPNTGELFF. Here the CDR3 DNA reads TGTGCCAGCAGTGAGGGACAGGGAAACGGACCTAACACCGGGGAGCTGTTTTTT.

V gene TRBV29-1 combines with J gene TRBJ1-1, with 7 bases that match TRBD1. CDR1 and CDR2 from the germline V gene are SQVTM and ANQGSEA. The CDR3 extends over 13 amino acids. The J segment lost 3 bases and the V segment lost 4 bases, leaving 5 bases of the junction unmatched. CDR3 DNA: TGCAGCGTTGCGACAGGGTCGGACACTGAAGCTTTCTTT. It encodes CSVATGSDTEAFF.

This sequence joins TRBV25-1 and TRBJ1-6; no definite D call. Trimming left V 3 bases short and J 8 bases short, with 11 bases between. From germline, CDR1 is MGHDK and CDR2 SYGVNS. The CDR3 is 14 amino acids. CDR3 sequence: CASSEFTIDSPLHF. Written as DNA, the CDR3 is TGTGCCAGCAGTGAGTTTACTATCGATTCACCCCTCCACTTT.

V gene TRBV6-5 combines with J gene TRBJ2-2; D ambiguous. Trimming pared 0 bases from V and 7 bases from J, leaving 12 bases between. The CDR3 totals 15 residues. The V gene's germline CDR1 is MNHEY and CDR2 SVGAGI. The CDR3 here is CASSYSRSAYGELFF. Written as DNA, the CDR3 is TGTGCCAGCAGTTACTCGAGAAGTGCTTACGGGGAGCTGTTTTTT.

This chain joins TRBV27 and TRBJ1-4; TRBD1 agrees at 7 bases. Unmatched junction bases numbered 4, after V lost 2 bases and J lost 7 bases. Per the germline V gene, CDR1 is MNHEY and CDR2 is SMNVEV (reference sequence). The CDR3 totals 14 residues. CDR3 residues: CASSLDRAREKLFF. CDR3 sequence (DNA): TGTGCCAGCAGTTTAGACAGGGCTCGTGAAAAACTGTTTTTT.

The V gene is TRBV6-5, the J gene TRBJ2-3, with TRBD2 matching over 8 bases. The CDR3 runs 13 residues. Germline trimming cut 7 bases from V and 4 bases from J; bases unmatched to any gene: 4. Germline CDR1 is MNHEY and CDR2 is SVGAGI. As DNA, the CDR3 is TGTGCCAGCAAGACTAGCGCTTCAGATACGCAGTATTTT. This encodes CASKTSASDTQYF.

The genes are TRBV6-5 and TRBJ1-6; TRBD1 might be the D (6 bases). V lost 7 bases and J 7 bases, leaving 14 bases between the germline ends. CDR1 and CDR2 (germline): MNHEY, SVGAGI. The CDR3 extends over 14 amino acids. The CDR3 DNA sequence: TGTGCCAGCAATAACAGGGATCCCAATTCACCCCTCCACTTT. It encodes CASNNRDPNSPLHF.